This T cell receptor (beta chain) is from a study of blood T cell repertoires in COVID-19. Looking at the study overall: Acute and convalescent COVID-19 specimens originated in the United States, Italy and Spain.

Authors' analysis steps: Quantification of nucleated cells was approximated via reference gene primer amplification. TCRdb's table, derived via immunoSEQ multiplex PCR, lists solely in-frame clones and lacks some. V and J calls plus clone size are reproduced from that table; the DNA served to infer D and trimming. The data contain over 120,000 clones, roughly 82% of them seen just once; the ten biggest clones take up roughly 10%. Germline CDR1 SGHTA, CDR2 FQGNSA. V lost 3 bases, J lost 3 bases, and 5 bases stayed unmatched. The CDR3 runs to 15 residues. The TCR was taken from a man aged 60 to 75 with active or convalescent COVID-19. The chain employs TRBV7-2 and TRBJ1-1, with 9 bases matching TRBD1. Sequences were obtained from peripheral blood. The CDR3 here is CASSFGTGRDTEAFF. The CDR3 DNA follows: TGTGCCAGCAGCTTTGGGACAGGGAGGGACACTGAAGCTTTCTTT.